This T cell receptor beta chain was observed in a study of T cell responses to AZD1222 COVID-19 vaccine. This table comes from immunoSEQ multiplex PCR, and its TCRdb copy is limited to in-frame clones, with some not included. Counted here are about 140,000 clones, around 93% occurring once; the ten biggest clones make up 2.8%. This clone appeared a single time. Its matching antigen is unknown. Points from the study as a whole: Spike-specific TCR repertoires showed rising breadth and depth after two AZD1222 doses. Nearly half of the spike-specific TCRs reportedly recognize variant regions that carry no mutations. Clonal diversity was possibly underestimated, and the donors were mostly white British, with more females.

The CDR3 sequence is 13 residues long. V was trimmed by 6 bases and J by 0 bases, leaving 9 bases between them. The germline V gene encodes CDR1 SNHLY and CDR2 FYNNEI. The starting material was peripheral blood, obtained on day 0 of AZD1222 vaccination. The chain combines TRBV2 with TRBJ2-7; no reliable D call. The sequence was obtained from an adult in good health. The DNA for the CDR3 is TGTGCCAGCAGAACATTTCCCTCCTACGAGCAGTACTTC. Translation: CASRTFPSYEQYF.